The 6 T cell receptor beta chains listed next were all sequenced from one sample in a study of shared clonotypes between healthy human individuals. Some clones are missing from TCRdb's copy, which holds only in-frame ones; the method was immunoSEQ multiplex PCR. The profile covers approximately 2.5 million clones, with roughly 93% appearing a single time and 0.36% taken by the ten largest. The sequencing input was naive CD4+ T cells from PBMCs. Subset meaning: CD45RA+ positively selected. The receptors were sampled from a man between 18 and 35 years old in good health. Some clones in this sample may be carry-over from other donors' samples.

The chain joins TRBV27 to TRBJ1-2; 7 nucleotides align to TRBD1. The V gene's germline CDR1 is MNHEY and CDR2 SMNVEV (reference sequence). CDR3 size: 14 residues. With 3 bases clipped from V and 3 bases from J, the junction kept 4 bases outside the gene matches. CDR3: CASSLGGQYYGYTF. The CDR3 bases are TGTGCCAGCAGTTTGGGGGGACAGTACTATGGCTACACCTTC.

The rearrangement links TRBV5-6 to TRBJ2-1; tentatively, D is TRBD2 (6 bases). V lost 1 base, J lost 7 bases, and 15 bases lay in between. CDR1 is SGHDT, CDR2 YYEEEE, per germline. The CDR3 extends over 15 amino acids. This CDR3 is CASSLLANGQNEQFF. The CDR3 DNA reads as TGTGCCAGCAGCTTGCTAGCGAATGGTCAAAATGAGCAGTTCTTC.

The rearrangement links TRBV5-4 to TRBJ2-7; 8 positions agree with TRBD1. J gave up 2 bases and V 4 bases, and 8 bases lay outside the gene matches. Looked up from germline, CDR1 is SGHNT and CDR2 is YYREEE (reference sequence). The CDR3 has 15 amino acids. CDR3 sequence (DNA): TGTGCCAGCAGCCCGGGTGGACAGGGTACCTACGAGCAGTACTTC. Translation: CASSPGGQGTYEQYF.

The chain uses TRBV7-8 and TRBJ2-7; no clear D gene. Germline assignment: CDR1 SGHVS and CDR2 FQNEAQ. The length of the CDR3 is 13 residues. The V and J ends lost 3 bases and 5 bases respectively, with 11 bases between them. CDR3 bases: TGTGCCAGCAGCTTTGGCCAGGCCGACGAGCAGTACTTC. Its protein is CASSFGQADEQYF.

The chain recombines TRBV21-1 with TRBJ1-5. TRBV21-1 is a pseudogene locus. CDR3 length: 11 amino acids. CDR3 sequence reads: CASRRYQPQHF. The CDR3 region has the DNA TGTGCCAGCAGGCGTTATCAGCCCCAGCATTTT.

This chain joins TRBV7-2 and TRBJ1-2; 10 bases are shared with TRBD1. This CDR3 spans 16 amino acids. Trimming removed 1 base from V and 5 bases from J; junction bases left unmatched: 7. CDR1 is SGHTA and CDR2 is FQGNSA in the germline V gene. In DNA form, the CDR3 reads TGTGCCAGCAGCTTAGAGTTTGCGGGACAGGGGTATGGCTACACCTTC. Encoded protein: CASSLEFAGQGYGYTF.